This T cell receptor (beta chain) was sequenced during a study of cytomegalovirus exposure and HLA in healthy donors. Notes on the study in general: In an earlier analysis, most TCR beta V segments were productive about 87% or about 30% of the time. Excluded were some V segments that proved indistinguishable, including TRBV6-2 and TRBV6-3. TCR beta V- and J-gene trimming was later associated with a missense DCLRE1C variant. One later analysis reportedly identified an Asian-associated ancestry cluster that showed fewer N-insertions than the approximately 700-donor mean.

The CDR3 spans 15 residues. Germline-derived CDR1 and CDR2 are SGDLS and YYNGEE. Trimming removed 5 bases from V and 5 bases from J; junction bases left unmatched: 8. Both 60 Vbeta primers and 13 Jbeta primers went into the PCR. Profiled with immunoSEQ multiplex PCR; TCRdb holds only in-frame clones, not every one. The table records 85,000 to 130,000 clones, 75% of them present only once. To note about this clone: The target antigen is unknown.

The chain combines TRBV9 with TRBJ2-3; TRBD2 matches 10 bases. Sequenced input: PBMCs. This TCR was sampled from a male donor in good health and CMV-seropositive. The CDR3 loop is CASRPAASGGDTQYF. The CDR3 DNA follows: TGTGCCAGCAGACCGGCGGCTAGCGGGGGAGATACGCAGTATTTT.